This T cell receptor beta chain was recorded in a study of CD8+CD57+ T cells in acquired aplastic anemia. At the level of the study: Average DNA yield from sorted CD4+ and CD8+ cells was roughly 3 ug. Whole-study findings and limits: CD8+ Simpson's diversity did not differ significantly between patients and controls. Patients and controls turned out to have 25 to 30 CD8+ CDR3 sequences in common.

About this clonotype: Its antigen is undetermined.

Both TCR beta VDJ combination and CDR3 sequence profiling were carried out. Genomic DNA was the template for this profiling. TCRdb passed the reads through MiXCR, listing each CDR3 protein once. This table holds approximately 190,000 distinct CDR3 sequences, 55% to 70% found once. Losses at the gene ends were 9 bases for V and 0 bases for J; bases not matched to a gene: 4. The CDR3 length is 13 residues. Per the germline V gene, CDR1 is MGHDK and CDR2 is SYGVNS. V is TRBV25-1 and J is TRBJ1-1, with 7 bases identical to TRBD1. Sequenced input: sorted CD4+, CD8+, or CD8+CD57+ T cells (not recorded which) from PBMCs. The source is a human donor with severe aplastic anemia or a healthy control (not recorded which). The CDR3 here is CASGDSLNTEAFF. The CDR3 nucleotides read TGTGCCAGTGGGGACAGCTTGAACACTGAAGCTTTCTTT.